A single sample gave rise to the 30 T cell receptor beta chains below, sequenced in a study of blood T cells in healthy people across ages. Using a J-beta primer mix together with a sample-barcoded 5' primer, a second PCR was run for 7 to 11 cycles. Via MiXCR, TCRdb re-called the 5' RACE reads, giving one row per CDR3 protein. The table has over 1,500,000 distinct CDR3 sequences, roughly 49% seen once; the top ten hold over 2%. Material: blood. The receptors were gathered from a woman in her thirties or forties in good health.

The V call is TRBV9, the J call TRBJ2-1; no clear D. Trimming took 3 bases from V and 2 from J, leaving 15 bases between them. The CDR3 loop spans 16 amino acids. Germline CDR1 SGDLS, CDR2 YYNGEE. CDR3 in amino acids: CASSAYRGVTYNEQFF. The CDR3 coding sequence is TGTGCCAGCAGCGCCTATCGTGGGGTCACCTACAATGAGCAGTTCTTC.

This chain uses TRBV10-3 with TRBJ1-2; D is undetermined. CDR1 is ENHRY, CDR2 SYGVKD, per germline. CDR3 length equals 13 residues. V was cut by 3 bases and J by 6 bases, with 11 bases left in between. DNA of the CDR3: TGTGCCATCAGTGAAACAGTATGGGATGGCTACACCTTC. Translating it yields CAISETVWDGYTF.

The chain combines TRBV7-8 with TRBJ2-1; TRBD2 agrees at 11 bases. The CDR3 length is 18 residues. Unmatched junction bases numbered 15, after V lost 7 bases and J lost 4 bases. Per the germline V gene, CDR1 is SGHVS and CDR2 is FQNEAQ. The CDR3 here is CASIQGGTSGGGYNEQFF. The CDR3 DNA reads TGTGCCAGCATCCAGGGGGGTACTAGCGGGGGAGGATACAATGAGCAGTTCTTC.

This chain links TRBV29-1 with TRBJ2-4; D gene uncertain. TRBJ2-7 explains the end of the DNA better; the J call may be wrong. CDR3 size: 13 residues. Germline V CDR1 and CDR2: SQVTM, ANQGSEA. The CDR3 DNA reads as TGCAGCGTTGAATCTCGCGGAGACTACGAGCAGTACTTC. The encoded protein is CSVESRGDYEQYF.

J is TRBJ1-5 and V is TRBV29-1; D is possibly TRBD1 (6 bases). Trimming stripped 5 bases from V and 7 bases from J, with 15 bases between. From germline, CDR1 is SQVTM and CDR2 ANQGSEA. This CDR3 spans 13 amino acids. CDR3 coding DNA: TGCAGCGTTCGGGTGGGGGGCGGACAGCCCCAGCATTTT. It translates to CSVRVGGGQPQHF.

This clonotype was detected a few times. V is TRBV10-3 and J is TRBJ1-4; no reliable D call. Germline CDR1 and CDR2: ENHRY and SYGVKD. This CDR3 has 15 residues. Trimming removed 0 bases from V and 3 bases from J, with 8 bases in between. The CDR3 DNA sequence: TGTGCCATCAGTGAGTCAGGGCAACCTAATGAAAAACTGTTTTTT. It encodes CAISESGQPNEKLFF.

The CDR3 region has the DNA TGCGCCAGCAGCCTAGGTAGACCCGACACAGATACGCAGTATTTT. It encodes CASSLGRPDTDTQYF. The chain combines TRBV4-3 with TRBJ2-3, with D uncertain. The V gene's germline CDR1 is LGHNA and CDR2 YSLEER. This CDR3 contains 15 residues. Trimming shortened V by 4 bases and J by 2 bases, and 13 bases separated the two germline ends.

This clonotype was picked up many times. The chain combines TRBV6-5 with TRBJ2-5; possibly TRBD1 for D (6 bases). Germline CDR1 MNHEY, CDR2 SVGAGI. Trimming took 2 bases from V and 5 from J, leaving 15 bases between them. This CDR3 is built from 15 residues. The CDR3: CASSYRQGWRETQYF. The CDR3 DNA follows: TGTGCCAGCAGTTACCGTCAGGGGTGGCGGGAGACCCAGTACTTC.

The DNA for the CDR3 is TGTGCCAGCAGCGTAGTTAGGGTAGGCACAGATACGCAGTATTTT. Encoded protein: CASSVVRVGTDTQYF. This chain uses TRBV9 with TRBJ2-3; D uncertain. The CDR3 is 15 residues long. V lost 0 bases to trimming and J lost 1 base, with 9 bases between them. Germline assignment: CDR1 SGDLS and CDR2 YYNGEE.

This chain uses TRBV4-1 with TRBJ2-5; D is ambiguous. V was trimmed by 8 bases and J by 11 bases, leaving 18 bases between them. CDR1 is MGHRA, CDR2 YSYEKL, per germline. This CDR3 region has 12 residues. CDR3 nucleotides: TGCGCCAGCGTTTCCCGCTACAATGAGCAGTACTTC. Translation: CASVSRYNEQYF.

V is TRBV28 and J is TRBJ2-1; 7 bases align to TRBD1. With 6 bases clipped from V and 10 bases from J, the junction kept 12 bases outside the gene matches. The length of the CDR3 is 14 residues. Germline V gene data show CDR1 as MDHEN and CDR2 as SYDVKM. The CDR3 nucleotides read TGTGCCAGCAGAAGACAGGGCGGCTTAGGAGAGCAGTTCTTC. It translates to CASRRQGGLGEQFF.

The rearrangement links TRBV28 to TRBJ1-2; D uncertain. V was pared by 7 bases and J by 0 bases, with 6 bases between. Germline V gene sequence: CDR1 MDHEN, CDR2 SYDVKM. This CDR3 is 12 amino acids long. The CDR3 here is CASTVANYGYTF. In DNA form, the CDR3 reads TGTGCCAGCACAGTAGCTAACTATGGCTACACCTTC.

In its sample, this clonotype was seen a few times. The rearrangement uses TRBV6-5 and TRBJ1-2, with a possible D match to TRBD1 (6 bases). Trimming left V 0 bases short and J 13 bases short, with 12 bases between. The CDR3 totals 12 residues. In germline, CDR1 is MNHEY, CDR2 SVGAGI. CDR3 protein: CASSYSTGSTTF. The DNA of the CDR3 is TGTGCCAGCAGTTACTCTACAGGGTCAACCACCTTC.

This clonotype was counted between two and nine times. CDR3 DNA sequence: TGTGCCAGCAGCCATTTGAGAGGGAGCATGAACACTGAAGCTTTCTTT. This codes for CASSHLRGSMNTEAFF. The chain uses TRBV3-1 and TRBJ1-1; D gene ambiguous. Germline V gene sequence: CDR1 LGHDT, CDR2 YNNKEL (reference sequence). This CDR3 is 16 amino acids long. V lost 3 bases to trimming and J lost 0 bases, with 14 bases between them.

This clonotype was found a few times. The V call is TRBV11-2, the J call TRBJ2-3; 8 positions match TRBD2. The CDR3 length is 16 residues. The V segment lost 6 bases and the J segment 3 bases; nucleotides outside the gene matches: 11. Germline V gene sequence: CDR1 SGHAT, CDR2 FQNNGV. The chain's CDR3 is CASSYYGRGKTDTQYF. CDR3 coding DNA: TGTGCCAGCAGTTATTACGGGAGGGGGAAGACAGATACGCAGTATTTT.

This clonotype has at least ten counts. The chain uses TRBV4-3 and TRBJ2-3; D may be TRBD2 (6 bases). Looked up from germline, CDR1 is LGHNA and CDR2 is YSLEER. The CDR3 has 15 amino acids. Between the trimmed V and J ends, which lost 4 bases and 6 bases, there was a span of 17 bases. CDR3 nucleotides: TGCGCCAGCAGCCGCGGGGACCGAACACACGATACGCAGTATTTT. Its translation: CASSRGDRTHDTQYF.

This clonotype appeared a few times. V gene TRBV12-5 combines with J gene TRBJ2-3, with TRBD1 matching over 10 bases. V trimming: 5 bases; J trimming: 4 bases; junction bases outside the gene matches: 6. Germline V gene sequence: CDR1 LGHNT, CDR2 FRNRAP. The CDR3 is 15 amino acids. The CDR3 is CASGPGTGVADTQYF. DNA of the CDR3: TGTGCTAGTGGTCCCGGGACAGGGGTCGCAGATACGCAGTATTTT.

In the case of this clonotype: An end of the junction differs from the germline gene, which may be a read error. This sequence joins TRBV27 and TRBJ2-5; D may correspond to TRBD1 or TRBD2 (5 bases each). There are 17 residues in the CDR3. Germline V gene sequence: CDR1 MNHEY, CDR2 SMNVEV (reference sequence). The CDR3 is CASSPREWQTDQETQYF. For the CDR3, the DNA is TGTGCCAGCAGTCCCCGGGAATGGCAGACAGACCAGGAGACCCAGTACTTC.

This sequence joins TRBV2 and TRBJ2-5; no firm D call. There are 14 residues in the CDR3. Per germline, CDR1 SNHLY and CDR2 FYNNEI. V lost 3 bases, J lost 2 bases, and 10 bases lay in between. Here the CDR3 reads CASSDLARQETQYF. The CDR3 bases are TGTGCCAGCAGTGACCTCGCCAGGCAAGAGACCCAGTACTTC.

This clonotype has just a few counts. The chain employs TRBV6-5 and TRBJ2-5, with D unresolved. This CDR3 is built from 13 residues. With 7 bases removed from V and 2 bases from J, the gap between germline ends came to 11 bases. Germline V gives CDR1 MNHEY, CDR2 SVGAGI. The CDR3 region has the DNA TGTGCCAGCACTCGTTTGGGACAAGAGACCCAGTACTTC. Translation gives CASTRLGQETQYF.

DNA of the CDR3: TGTGCCACCAGTTCTGGGACAGCGATTAATTCACCCCTCCACTTT. Protein product: CATSSGTAINSPLHF. The chain has TRBV15 and TRBJ1-6; 7 bases map to TRBD1. Trimming cost V 6 bases and J 6 bases; bases outside gene matches: 8. The CDR3 is 15 residues long. The germline V gene encodes CDR1 LNHNV and CDR2 YYDKDF (reference sequence). The full variable domain, rest sourced from reference TRBV15 and TRBJ1-6, is DAMVIQNPRYQVTQFGKPVTLSCSQTLNHNVMYWYQQKSSQAPKLLFHYYDKDFNNEADTPDNFQSRRPNTSFCFLDIRSPGLGDTAMYLCATSSGTAINSPLHFGNGTRLTVT.

The rearrangement joins TRBV7-8 to TRBJ2-1; 12 nucleotides line up with TRBD2. Germline V gene sequence: CDR1 SGHVS, CDR2 FQNEAQ. This CDR3 has 19 amino acids. V lost 4 bases to trimming and J lost 8 bases; unmatched junction nucleotides: 18. CDR3 nucleotide sequence: TGTGCCAGCAGCTCTCCGACTAGCGGGGGACCCCAGGAGGGTTATGAGCAGTTCTTC. Amino acids: CASSSPTSGGPQEGYEQFF.

J is TRBJ2-5 and V is TRBV5-1; D gene uncertain. Germline V gene lookup returns CDR1 SGHRS and CDR2 YFSETQ. The length of the CDR3 is 14 residues. V was shortened by 6 bases and J by 2 bases, with 14 bases between the two germline ends. The CDR3 bases are TGCGCCAGCACTAAAGACACCTCTCAAGAGACCCAGTACTTC. Residues: CASTKDTSQETQYF.

This clonotype has only a few counts. The genes are TRBV29-1 and TRBJ2-7, with D perhaps matching TRBD1 (6 bases). V was clipped by 5 bases and J by 6 bases, with 14 bases between them. The CDR3 is 12 residues long. Germline loops: CDR1 SQVTM, CDR2 ANQGSEA. CDR3: CSVLDSLGEQYF. The CDR3 DNA reads TGCAGCGTTTTGGACAGTCTAGGCGAGCAGTACTTC.

The gene calls are TRBV6-2 or TRBV6-3 and TRBJ1-6; possibly TRBD1 for D (6 bases). The germline V gene has CDR1 MNHEY and CDR2 SVGEGT. The V gene lost 6 bases and the J gene lost 7 bases, with 19 bases spanning the gap. The CDR3 extends over 16 amino acids. The CDR3 sequence: CASSRGLNRENSPLHF. The CDR3 region has the DNA TGTGCCAGCAGCCGGGGACTAAACAGGGAGAATTCACCCCTCCACTTT.

J is TRBJ1-2 and V is TRBV5-1; D gene uncertain. This CDR3 has 16 amino acids. V was cut by 0 bases and J by 5 bases, with 17 bases left in between. Germline CDR1 SGHRS, CDR2 YFSETQ. CDR3 loop: CASSLEGDADVYGYTF. CDR3 bases: TGCGCCAGCAGCTTGGAAGGAGACGCGGATGTTTATGGCTACACCTTC.

The chain is built from TRBV19 and TRBJ1-6; TRBD1 agrees at 9 bases. Germline V CDR1 and CDR2: LNHDA, SQIVND (reference sequence). V shed 4 bases and J 1 base; nucleotides not matched to a gene: 11. CDR3 size: 19 residues. The CDR3 reads CASSTSFGQGPSYNSPLHF. CDR3 sequence (DNA): TGTGCCAGTAGTACTTCCTTCGGACAGGGGCCATCCTATAATTCACCCCTCCACTTT.

V and J are TRBV6-1 and TRBJ1-6; D remains ambiguous. V was clipped by 6 bases and J by 10 bases, with 16 bases between them. CDR1 and CDR2 (germline): MNHNS, SASEGT. This CDR3 region has 14 residues. Written as DNA, the CDR3 is TGTGCCAGCAGCGCTGTTTTTTTTCTCTCACCCCTCCACTTT. Its translation: CASSAVFFLSPLHF.

The V call is TRBV5-1, the J call TRBJ2-1; the match to TRBD1 covers 7 bases. This CDR3 contains 14 residues. The germline V gene encodes CDR1 SGHRS and CDR2 YFSETQ. Trimming took 4 bases from V and 6 from J; bases not matched to a gene: 7. The CDR3 region is CASSVEQGSNEQFF. For the CDR3, the DNA is TGCGCCAGCAGCGTGGAACAGGGGAGCAATGAGCAGTTCTTC.

This clonotype was detected a few times. The rearrangement joins TRBV7-9 to TRBJ1-1, with D possibly being TRBD1 (6 bases). In germline, CDR1 is SEHNR, CDR2 FQNEAQ (reference sequence). The CDR3 is 14 residues long. Trimming took off 4 bases at V and 5 bases at J, with 14 bases between the two ends. DNA for the CDR3: TGTGCCAGCAGCTCGCGGACAGCAGGGACTGAAGCTTTCTTT. Residues: CASSSRTAGTEAFF.